These 32 T cell receptor beta chains share one sample of origin, sequenced in a study of OX40 agonist ivuxolimab in advanced cancers. Clones were read by immunoSEQ multiplex PCR, and TCRdb kept only the in-frame ones, dropping some. In the table there are under 85,000 clones, approximately 86% of which are singletons. The sequenced sample was CD4+ or CD8+ T cells sorted from blood, obtained in a trial of the OX40 agonist ivuxolimab. The receptors shown here come from an adult with an advanced solid tumor such as melanoma, head and neck, liver or kidney cancer.

This clone was detected only a few times. The chain combines TRBV6-1 with TRBJ2-1; TRBD2 agrees at 7 bases. The CDR3 sequence is 16 residues long. Germline loops: CDR1 MNHNS, CDR2 SASEGT. Trimming took 4 bases from V and 1 from J; bases not matched to a gene: 7. CDR3 residues: CASSGLAGESYNEQFF. The CDR3, as DNA: TGTGCCAGCAGTGGGCTGGCGGGGGAGTCCTACAATGAGCAGTTCTTC.

This sequence joins TRBV29-1 and TRBJ1-5; the D is unclear. The ends were cut back, 3 bases at V and 3 bases at J, with 6 bases in the middle. The CDR3 has 12 residues. From germline, CDR1 is SQVTM and CDR2 ANQGSEA. The CDR3 loop reads CSVESANQPQHF. In DNA, the CDR3 is TGCAGCGTTGAGTCGGCCAATCAGCCCCAGCATTTT.

This clone was picked up one time. V gene TRBV5-4 combines with J gene TRBJ1-1; possibly TRBD1 for D (6 bases). This CDR3 is built from 14 residues. V dropped 4 bases and J dropped 4 bases, with 14 bases sitting between them. Per the germline V gene, CDR1 is SGHNT and CDR2 is YYREEE (reference sequence). The CDR3 loop is CASSRSTGSTEAFF. In nucleotides, the CDR3 is TGTGCCAGCAGCCGCTCAACAGGGAGCACTGAAGCTTTCTTT.

The gene calls are TRBV5-8 and TRBJ1-5, with unresolved D. V was trimmed by 2 bases and J by 5 bases, leaving 8 bases between them. The CDR3 runs to 13 residues. Germline lookup yields CDR1 SGHTS and CDR2 YDEGEE. CDR3 amino acids: CASSLRKDQPQHF. The DNA for the CDR3 is TGTGCCAGCAGCTTACGGAAAGATCAGCCCCAGCATTTT.

This clone occurred once. V and J are TRBV7-2 and TRBJ2-4; weak D call: TRBD2 (5 bases). V was clipped by 5 bases and J by 3 bases, with 23 bases between them. CDR3 length: 18 amino acids. Germline V gives CDR1 SGHTA, CDR2 FQGNSA. CDR3: CASSPLGSGFGSKNIQYF. The CDR3 DNA is TGTGCCAGCAGCCCACTAGGGTCTGGATTCGGAAGCAAAAACATTCAGTACTTC.

The CDR3: CASSYSSGPWETQYF. In DNA form, the CDR3 reads TGTGCCAGCAGTTACTCCAGCGGCCCCTGGGAGACCCAGTACTTC. V is TRBV6-6 and J is TRBJ2-5, with D maybe TRBD2 (5 bases). Looked up from germline, CDR1 is MNHNY and CDR2 is SVGAGI (reference sequence). V lost 0 bases, J lost 5 bases, and 13 bases lay in between. CDR3 size: 15 residues.

V and J are TRBV4-2 and TRBJ1-3, with a weak D call TRBD1 (6 bases). Trimming removed 0 bases at V and 5 bases at J, with 14 bases between. Per the germline V gene, CDR1 is LGHNA and CDR2 is YNFKEQ. CDR3 length: 16 residues. CDR3: CASSQEGGGWRNTIYF. DNA for the CDR3: TGTGCCAGCAGCCAAGAGGGTGGGGGCTGGCGAAACACCATATATTTT.

As to this clone: The same CDR3 is also encoded by other DNA sequences in this sample. V and J are TRBV28 and TRBJ1-5; no clear D. The CDR3 is made up of 12 amino acids. Per the germline V gene, CDR1 is MDHEN and CDR2 is SYDVKM. The germline V and J ends were trimmed by 4 bases and 6 bases, with 7 bases remaining between them. The DNA of the CDR3 is TGTGCCAGCAGTTCGGGAGTTCAGCCCCAGCATTTT. It translates to CASSSGVQPQHF. Variable domain in full (rest from reference TRBV28 and TRBJ1-5): DVKVTQSSRYLVKRTGEKVFLECVQDMDHENMFWYRQDPGLGLRLIYFSYDVKMKEKGDIPEGYSVSREKKERFSLILESASTNQTSMYLCASSSGVQPQHFGDGTRLSIL.

The chain carries TRBV6-5 and TRBJ1-4, with 11 nucleotides matching TRBD1. The CDR3 is 15 amino acids. Germline assignment: CDR1 MNHEY and CDR2 SVGAGI. V lost 5 bases and J lost 8; bases outside the gene matches: 7. The DNA for the CDR3 is TGTGCCAGCAGTCCACGGACAGGGGGCCAGGAAAAACTGTTTTTT. Protein: CASSPRTGGQEKLFF.

This clone turned up a few times. V usage is TRBV5-1 and J usage is TRBJ1-4; maybe TRBD1 (5 bases). The CDR3 contains 17 residues. Trimming left V 4 bases short and J 0 bases short, with 16 bases between. Germline CDR1 SGHRS, CDR2 YFSETQ. The CDR3 DNA sequence: TGCGCCAGCAGCCTAGAGGGACTTAGGGCAACTAATGAAAAACTGTTTTTT. This codes for CASSLEGLRATNEKLFF.

The chain links TRBV6-1 to TRBJ1-5; D may be TRBD1 (5 bases). The CDR3 extends over 15 amino acids. The germline V gene has CDR1 MNHNS and CDR2 SASEGT. V lost 1 base and J lost 4, with 11 bases in between. As DNA, the CDR3 is TGTGCCAGCAGTGAAGGGGGGAAGGGGAATCAGCCCCAGCATTTT. This encodes CASSEGGKGNQPQHF.

This clone was seen a few times. The rearrangement links TRBV7-9 to TRBJ1-5; D is undetermined. CDR3 length: 14 residues. Trimming shortened V by 1 base and J by 7 bases, and 11 bases separated the two germline ends. The V gene's germline CDR1 is SEHNR and CDR2 FQNEAQ (reference sequence). CDR3 bases: TGTGCCAGCAGCTTAGGGACTACAAAACAGCCCCAGCATTTT. As protein: CASSLGTTKQPQHF.

The gene calls are TRBV19 and TRBJ2-3; possibly TRBD1 for D (6 bases). This CDR3 is 15 amino acids long. Trimming removed 6 bases from V and 2 bases from J, with 15 bases in between. Germline loops: CDR1 LNHDA, CDR2 SQIVND (reference sequence). For the CDR3, the DNA is TGTGCCAGTAGCCTCCCGACAGGCCACACAGATACGCAGTATTTT. This encodes CASSLPTGHTDTQYF.

This chain links TRBV11-1 with TRBJ2-3; maybe TRBD1 (6 bases). This CDR3 is 15 amino acids long. The V and J ends lost 4 bases and 3 bases respectively, with 14 bases between them. CDR1 is SGHAT, CDR2 FQDESV, per germline (reference sequence). The CDR3 loop is CASSSTGLRTDTQYF. Here the CDR3 DNA reads TGTGCCAGCAGCTCTACAGGGTTGAGGACAGATACGCAGTATTTT.

This clone showed up just once. The rearrangement uses TRBV7-2 and TRBJ2-5; TRBD2 aligns across 10 bases. Trimming removed 5 bases from V and 10 bases from J; junction bases left unmatched: 4. This CDR3 region has 12 residues. Germline V gene data show CDR1 as SGHTA and CDR2 as FQGNSA. This CDR3 is CASSTSGVIQYF. CDR3 DNA: TGTGCCAGCAGCACTAGCGGGGTAATCCAGTACTTC.

V is TRBV5-1 and J is TRBJ2-3; D is ambiguous. This CDR3 has 16 amino acids. Trimming took 0 bases from V and 1 from J, leaving 12 bases between them. CDR1 SGHRS and CDR2 YFSETQ come from the germline V gene. This CDR3 is CASSLAWGRGTDTQYF. The CDR3, as DNA: TGCGCCAGCAGCTTGGCCTGGGGTCGCGGCACAGATACGCAGTATTTT.

The rearrangement uses TRBV18 and TRBJ1-4, with D unresolved. The CDR3 is 15 residues long. Germline CDR1 and CDR2: KGHSH and LQKENI. Trimming removed 0 bases at V and 7 bases at J, with 12 bases between. The CDR3 coding sequence is TGTGCCAGCTCACCACCGGAAGCTTCGGGTGAAAAACTGTTTTTT. Its protein is CASSPPEASGEKLFF.

This rearrangement joins TRBV15 to TRBJ2-3, with 8 bases fitting TRBD2. V lost 0 bases to trimming and J lost 5 bases; unmatched junction nucleotides: 7. The CDR3 runs 16 residues. Germline V gene sequence: CDR1 LNHNV, CDR2 YYDKDF (reference sequence). The CDR3 protein is CATSRDVSGGRDTQYF. The CDR3 DNA reads TGTGCCACCAGCAGAGATGTGTCGGGGGGGCGAGATACGCAGTATTTT.

The CDR3 nucleotides read TGTGCCAGCAGCAAAGAGGATAGCGGGGGCGGGGAGCTGTTTTTT. The encoded protein is CASSKEDSGGGELFF. The V call is TRBV21-1, the J call TRBJ2-2; TRBD2 is the table's D call and was not checked against the DNA. TRBV21-1 is designated a pseudogene. The CDR3 consists of 15 residues.

This sequence joins TRBV7-2 and TRBJ2-7; 10 positions match TRBD1. J gave up 4 bases and V 1 base, and 4 bases lay outside the gene matches. CDR3 length: 15 residues. The germline V gene encodes CDR1 SGHTA and CDR2 FQGNSA. The CDR3 nucleotides are TGTGCCAGCAGCTTAGTGACAGGGGGCGTTTACGAGCAGTACGTC. Translated: CASSLVTGGVYEQYV.

Note on this clone: One end of the junction does not line up with germline, which may come from a read error. The chain joins TRBV15 to TRBJ1-5; 7 nucleotides align to TRBD1. CDR1 LNHNV and CDR2 YYDKDF come from the germline V gene (reference sequence). The CDR3 is 15 amino acids. This CDR3 reads CATSRDRVGNQPQHF. CDR3 bases: TGTGCCACCAGCCGAGACAGGGTGGGCAATCAGCCCCAGCATTTT.

The J gene is TRBJ2-2, the V gene TRBV18; D is undetermined. Deletions cut 1 base from V and 2 bases from J, with 8 bases between. Per the germline V gene, CDR1 is KGHSH and CDR2 is LQKENI. The CDR3 loop spans 15 amino acids. The CDR3 DNA reads as TGTGCCAGCTCACCACTTGAAACCAACACCGGGGAGCTGTTTTTT. This encodes CASSPLETNTGELFF.

This chain links TRBV5-6 with TRBJ1-2; D unclear. This CDR3 spans 12 amino acids. V dropped 3 bases and J dropped 3 bases, with 6 bases sitting between them. CDR1 is SGHDT, CDR2 YYEEEE, per germline. CDR3 DNA sequence: TGTGCCAGCAGCTCTTACTACTATGGCTACACCTTC. Its translation: CASSSYYYGYTF.

The V gene is TRBV19, the J gene TRBJ1-6; 8 bases match TRBD1. The CDR3 totals 15 residues. V shed 3 bases and J 8 bases; nucleotides not matched to a gene: 6. Germline CDR1 reads LNHDA; CDR2 reads SQIVND (reference sequence). The CDR3 region has the DNA TGTGCCAGTAGTATGAACTCGGACAGGGATTCACCCCTCCACTTT. Its translation is CASSMNSDRDSPLHF.

The chain employs TRBV7-2 and TRBJ2-5; perhaps D is TRBD1 or TRBD2 (5 bases each). V lost 5 bases, J lost 5 bases, and 15 bases lay in between. Germline lookup yields CDR1 SGHTA and CDR2 FQGNSA. This CDR3 is built from 14 residues. This CDR3 is CASSQIRDGETQYF. CDR3 coding DNA: TGTGCCAGCAGCCAGATCCGGGACGGGGAGACCCAGTACTTC.

V usage is TRBV7-9 and J usage is TRBJ2-5; TRBD1 aligns across 9 bases. The CDR3 runs to 15 residues. V dropped 6 bases and J dropped 5; count of bases not matched to a gene: 10. CDR1 and CDR2 from the germline V gene are SEHNR and FQNEAQ (reference sequence). CDR3 coding DNA: TGTGCCAGCAGTCTCACCGGGACAGGGCGCGAGACCCAGTACTTC. Translation: CASSLTGTGRETQYF.

The rearrangement uses TRBV18 and TRBJ2-1, with D possibly matching TRBD1 (5 bases). The germline V gene has CDR1 KGHSH and CDR2 LQKENI. Between the trimmed V and J ends, which lost 3 bases and 5 bases, there was a span of 11 bases. This CDR3 comprises 14 residues. In nucleotides, the CDR3 is TGTGCCAGCTCACCGGAGAGACAGAACAATGAGCAGTTCTTC. Protein sequence: CASSPERQNNEQFF.

The chain joins TRBV11-1 to TRBJ1-1; D not certain. Germline CDR1 SGHAT, CDR2 FQDESV (reference sequence). Trimming pared 1 base from V and 0 bases from J, leaving 6 bases between. CDR3 length: 14 residues. The CDR3 reads CASSLDMMNTEAFF. CDR3 sequence (DNA): TGTGCCAGCAGCTTAGACATGATGAACACTGAAGCTTTCTTT.

The chain recombines TRBV18 with TRBJ2-7, with a possible D match to TRBD2 (7 bases). V was trimmed by 1 base and J by 6 bases, leaving 16 bases between them. The CDR3 is 15 amino acids. Germline V gives CDR1 KGHSH, CDR2 LQKENI. CDR3 in DNA: TGTGCCAGCTCACCACGCGGGGGCGATTTAGGCGAGCAGTACTTC. This codes for CASSPRGGDLGEQYF.

V is TRBV7-3 and J is TRBJ2-1; the D gene could be TRBD1 or TRBD2 (5 bases each). The CDR3 consists of 16 residues. Per germline, CDR1 SGHTA and CDR2 FQGTGA. The V and J ends lost 2 bases and 2 bases respectively, with 13 bases between them. CDR3 sequence: CASSLSGTAPYNEQFF. As DNA, the CDR3 is TGTGCCAGCAGCTTATCCGGGACCGCGCCCTACAATGAGCAGTTCTTC. Filled out from reference TRBV7-3 and TRBJ2-1, the complete variable domain reads GAGVSQTPSNKVTEKGKYVELRCDPISGHTALYWYRQSLGQGPEFLIYFQGTGAADDSGLPNDRFFAVRPEGSVSTLKIQRTERGDSAVYLCASSLSGTAPYNEQFFGPGTRLTVL.

The gene calls are TRBV19 and TRBJ2-5; D is undetermined. Germline lookup yields CDR1 LNHDA and CDR2 SQIVND (reference sequence). This CDR3 is built from 14 residues. V lost 3 bases, J lost 7 bases, and 15 bases lay in between. The CDR3 nucleotides are TGTGCCAGTAGTATCTCAGGCGGTCCGGGGACCCAGTACTTC. Protein product: CASSISGGPGTQYF. Full variable domain (outside the CDR3, taken from reference TRBV19 and TRBJ2-5): DGGITQSPKYLFRKEGQNVTLSCEQNLNHDAMYWYRQDPGQGLRLIYYSQIVNDFQKGDIAEGYSVSREKKESFPLTVTSAQKNPTAFYLCASSISGGPGTQYFGPGTRLLVL.

The chain uses TRBV30 and TRBJ2-5, with a weak D call TRBD2 (5 bases). The CDR3 consists of 11 residues. Trimming shortened V by 3 bases and J by 5 bases, and 7 bases separated the two germline ends. Germline-derived CDR1 and CDR2 are GTSNPN and SVGIG (reference sequence). CDR3 sequence (DNA): TGTGCCTGGAGCCCGGGGGAGACCCAGTACTTC. Translation gives CAWSPGETQYF. The whole variable domain, filled in from reference TRBV30 and TRBJ2-5, reads SQTIHQWPATLVQPVGSPLSLECTVEGTSNPNLYWYRQAAGRGLQLLFYSVGIGQISSEVPQNLSASRPQDRQFILSSKKLLLSDSGFYLCAWSPGETQYFGPGTRLLVL.